This T cell receptor (beta chain) emerged from a study of CD8 T cell repertoires and HIV-1 epitope variants. Study at large: Each of Twenty-five Gag and Nef epitope peptides stimulated a separate culture. Tested: three Gag epitope families, Nef HW9 and YT9. The baseline condition was 1M T cells left uncultured.

The CDR3 is 13 amino acids. Germline CDR1 MRHNA, CDR2 SNTAGT. With V trimmed by 8 bases and J by 6 bases, 8 bases remained unmatched. A remark on this clone: The target antigen is unknown.

On the immunoSEQ platform, TCR beta CDR3s were sequenced at survey depth. The table came from immunoSEQ multiplex PCR; TCRdb's copy has only in-frame clones and leaves some out. In the table there are roughly 4,500 clones, roughly 61% of which are singletons. The specimen was cultured CD8+ T cells derived from PBMCs. This receptor was obtained from a male donor with HIV. V is TRBV6-4 and J is TRBJ2-3, with 7 bases aligning to TRBD2. The CDR3 bases are TGTGCCAGCGGAATGGGGGGGTCGGATACGCAGTATTTT. Translating it yields CASGMGGSDTQYF.